This TCR beta chain is from a study of T cells in Graves' hyperthyroidism and ophthalmopathy. Template material for amplifying TCR beta CDR3 regions consisted of RNA transcripts. Researchers ran a first-round RT-PCR on the TCR CDR3 using the HTBI primer set. TCRdb processed the multiplex PCR reads anew with MiXCR; each CDR3 protein has one entry. The sample holds about 290,000 distinct CDR3 sequences, around 15% seen once. This clonotype appeared a few times. This CDR3 spans 14 amino acids. The V end lost 6 bases, the J end lost 7 bases, and 15 bases lay between the germline ends. Germline loops: CDR1 MNHNS, CDR2 SASEGT. Blood from later-ophthalmopathy patients was taken at first hyperthyroidism diagnosis. PBMCs were derived from 10 ml fresh peripheral blood.

The V call is TRBV6-1, the J call TRBJ1-4; D is perhaps TRBD1 (5 bases). The sequence was obtained from a woman aged 45-65 years with Graves' hyperthyroidism that later progressed to Graves' ophthalmopathy. Sequenced input: blood. CDR3 coding DNA: TGTGCCAGCAGCCCAACGGGGCATTCTGAAAAACTGTTTTTT. Protein product: CASSPTGHSEKLFF.